This TCR beta chain was sequenced during a study of blood T cell repertoires in COVID-19. Study-wide context: The cDNA or gDNA used as material had been derived from T cells, B-cell-depleted T cells, or PBMCs.

This clone was seen more than once but under ten times. Trimming stripped 1 base from V and 3 bases from J, with 13 bases between. Germline CDR1 is MDHEN and CDR2 is SYDVKM. The CDR3 is made up of 16 amino acids. Resolution of symptoms, clearance, or two negative PCRs was present in recovered Cohort 3 donors. As processed by the authors: Amplification of reference gene primers provided the estimated nucleated cell counts. TCRdb's copy holds only in-frame clones and misses some; the assay was immunoSEQ multiplex PCR. D and trimming come from the DNA, and the V and J calls and clone size come from that table. The data show 400,000 to 450,000 clones, around 87% seen once.

V is TRBV28 and J is TRBJ1-5; D might be TRBD1 (6 bases). This receptor was taken from a man younger than 40 who had recovered from COVID-19. What was sequenced was PBMCs or T cells enriched from blood (not recorded which). CDR3 sequence (DNA): TGTGCCAGCAGTTTATCTCTCGGACAGATCAATCAGCCCCAGCATTTT. Its translation: CASSLSLGQINQPQHF.